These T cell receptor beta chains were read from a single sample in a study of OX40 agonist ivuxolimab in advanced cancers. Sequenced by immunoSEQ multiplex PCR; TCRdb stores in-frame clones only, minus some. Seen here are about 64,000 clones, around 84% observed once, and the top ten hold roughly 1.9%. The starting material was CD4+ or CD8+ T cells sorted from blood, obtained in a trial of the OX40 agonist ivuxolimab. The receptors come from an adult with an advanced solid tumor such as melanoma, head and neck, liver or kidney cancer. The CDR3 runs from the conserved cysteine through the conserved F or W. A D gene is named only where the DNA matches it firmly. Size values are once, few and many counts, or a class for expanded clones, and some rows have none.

DNA: TGTGCCAGCAGCTTATTGGGACCTTCCAACGAGCAGTACTTC
CDR3: CASSLLGPSNEQYF
J: TRBJ2-7
size: NA
V: TRBV7-3
D: NA

DNA: TGTGCCTGGAGTGCCGCTACCGCGACGGCATTGGAAAAACTGTTTTTT
CDR3: CAWSAATATALEKLFF
J: TRBJ1-4
size: NA
V: TRBV30
D: NA

DNA: TGTGCCAGCAGCGAAGCAGGAGGTGGCTACACCTTC
CDR3: CASSEAGGGYTF
J: TRBJ1-2
size: NA
V: TRBV7-3
D: NA

DNA: TGCAGCGTAACGGACAGGGGGGCATTTTCTCGGAGTGAGCAGTTCTTC
CDR3: CSVTDRGAFSRSEQFF
J: TRBJ2-1
size: once
V: TRBV29-1
D: TRBD1

DNA: TGCGCCAGCAGCTTCGGGGACATCTCAAACATTCAGTACTTC
CDR3: CASSFGDISNIQYF
J: TRBJ2-4
size: NA
V: TRBV5-1
D: NA

DNA: TGTGCCAGCAGCTCAAATACCGGGACGGAAGAGACCCAGTACTTC
CDR3: CASSSNTGTEETQYF
J: TRBJ2-5
size: NA
V: TRBV11-1
D: NA

DNA: TGTGCCAGCAGCCCAGGGACAGGGGGGACCGAGCAGTACTTC
CDR3: CASSPGTGGTEQYF
J: TRBJ2-7
size: NA
V: TRBV7-9
D: TRBD1

DNA: TGTGCCAGCAGAGCTGCTAGCGGGGGGGCAGACGAGCAGTTCTTC
CDR3: CASRAASGGADEQFF
J: TRBJ2-1
size: NA
V: TRBV9
D: TRBD2

DNA: TGTGCCACCGTGGGGACTTACGAGCAGTACTTC
CDR3: CATVGTYEQYF
J: TRBJ2-7
size: once
V: TRBV6-5
D: NA

DNA: TGTGCCAGCTCACCGAGCCTCGACAGGGCTCAGTTCTTC
CDR3: CASSPSLDRAQFF
J: TRBJ2-1
size: NA
V: TRBV18
D: TRBD1

DNA: TGTGCCAGCAGTCGGGGCGGAAGCTCCTACAATGAGCAGTTCTTC
CDR3: CASSRGGSSYNEQFF
J: TRBJ2-1
size: NA
V: TRBV25-1
D: NA

DNA: TGTGCCAGCAGTCCGACAGGGCTCAGCAATCAGCCCCAGCATTTT
CDR3: CASSPTGLSNQPQHF
J: TRBJ1-5
size: NA
V: TRBV2
D: TRBD1

DNA: TGTGCCAGCAGCCGACCGGACAGCGCAGATACGCAGTATTTT
CDR3: CASSRPDSADTQYF
J: TRBJ2-3
size: NA
V: TRBV4-2
D: NA

DNA: TGTGCCAGCAGCCAAGGAGGCGGGACAGGGTATGGCTACACCTTC
CDR3: CASSQGGGTGYGYTF
J: TRBJ1-2
size: once
V: TRBV4-2
D: TRBD1

DNA: TGCGCCAGCAGTGACGGGACAGTTCGGTACGAGCAGTACTTC
CDR3: CASSDGTVRYEQYF
J: TRBJ2-7
size: NA
V: TRBV10-1
D: TRBD1

DNA: TGTGCCAGCAGCCCGGACGTTCCCTCTGGGGCCAACGTCCTGACTTTC
CDR3: CASSPDVPSGANVLTF
J: TRBJ2-6
size: NA
V: TRBV7-3
D: NA

DNA: TGTGCCAGCAGCTCGATAAATAGCGGGAGGGGCTACGAGCAGTACTTC
CDR3: CASSSINSGRGYEQYF
J: TRBJ2-7
size: NA
V: TRBV7-9
D: TRBD2

DNA: TGCAGCTCTAGGGCGATTAACACCGGGGAGCTGTTTTTT
CDR3: CSSRAINTGELFF
J: TRBJ2-2
size: few
V: TRBV29-1
D: NA

DNA: TGTGCCAGCAGGTTACTAGCGTTGGGGGGCAATGAGCAGTTCTTC
CDR3: CASRLLALGGNEQFF
J: TRBJ2-1
size: NA
V: TRBV5-6
D: TRBD2

DNA: TGTGCCAGCAGTTACTCATTTGACAGGGGTGAGCAGTTCTTC
CDR3: CASSYSFDRGEQFF
J: TRBJ2-1
size: NA
V: TRBV6-5
D: TRBD1

DNA: TGTGCCAGCTCACCACCTAGAAACTATGGCTACACCTTC
CDR3: CASSPPRNYGYTF
J: TRBJ1-2
size: NA
V: TRBV18
D: NA

DNA: TGTGCCAGCAGTCGACAATGGAACCAAGAGACCCAGTACTTC
CDR3: CASSRQWNQETQYF
J: TRBJ2-5
size: NA
V: TRBV6-6
D: NA

DNA: TGTGCCAGCAGCTTAGGATCTTTATCGAATGAAAAACTGTTTTTT
CDR3: CASSLGSLSNEKLFF
J: TRBJ1-4
size: NA
V: TRBV7-9
D: NA

DNA: TGCGCCAGCAGTGGGTTAGGACGTTCTGAAGCTTTCTTT
CDR3: CASSGLGRSEAFF
J: TRBJ1-1
size: NA
V: TRBV10-1
D: NA

DNA: TGTGCCAGTACCCCTTTGACAGGGGCCACTGAAGCTTTCTTT
CDR3: CASTPLTGATEAFF
J: TRBJ1-1
size: NA
V: TRBV19
D: TRBD1

DNA: TGCGCCAGCAGGCCCGGGGGGATACAAGAGACCCAGTACTTC
CDR3: CASRPGGIQETQYF
J: TRBJ2-5
size: NA
V: TRBV5-1
D: TRBD2

DNA: TGTGCCAGCAGTTCACCTCCCTCTAGCGGGCAAGAGACCCAGTACTTC
CDR3: CASSSPPSSGQETQYF
J: TRBJ2-5
size: NA
V: TRBV28
D: TRBD2

DNA: TGTGCCAGCAGCTTAGGTGGAGACAGCCTATATGGCTACACCTTC
CDR3: CASSLGGDSLYGYTF
J: TRBJ1-2
size: NA
V: TRBV7-3
D: NA

DNA: TGTGCCAGCAGTGTCAAATCTGGAAACACCATATATTTT
CDR3: CASSVKSGNTIYF
J: TRBJ1-3
size: NA
V: TRBV6-5
D: NA

DNA: TGTGCCAGCAGCAAGGACACCAGGATCTACGAGCAGTACTTC
CDR3: CASSKDTRIYEQYF
J: TRBJ2-7
size: NA
V: TRBV7-9
D: NA

DNA: TGTGCCAGCAGCTTGTATGGGGAGCTGTTTTTT
CDR3: CASSLYGELFF
J: TRBJ2-2
size: NA
V: TRBV7-9
D: NA

DNA: TGTGCCAGCAGCGGGGACGGTCGCACCGGGGAGCTGTTTTTT
CDR3: CASSGDGRTGELFF
J: TRBJ2-2
size: NA
V: TRBV9
D: NA

DNA: TGTGCCAGCAGCTCCCCCACTCAGCCCCAGCATTTT
CDR3: CASSSPTQPQHF
J: TRBJ1-5
size: NA
V: TRBV7-9
D: NA

DNA: TGTGCCAGTGGGGGAGCCAATGAGCAGTTCTTC
CDR3: CASGGANEQFF
J: TRBJ2-1
size: NA
V: TRBV19
D: NA

DNA: TGTGCCATCAAAGTGGACAGATCTAACTATGGCTACACCTTC
CDR3: CAIKVDRSNYGYTF
J: TRBJ1-2
size: few
V: TRBV10-3
D: NA

DNA: TGTGCCAGCAGGACGACAGGGCTTAACTATGGCTACACCTTC
CDR3: CASRTTGLNYGYTF
J: TRBJ1-2
size: few
V: TRBV6-5
D: TRBD1

DNA: TGTGCCACGGGGGACTACGACTACGAGCAGTACTTC
CDR3: CATGDYDYEQYF
J: TRBJ2-7
size: NA
V: TRBV15
D: TRBD2